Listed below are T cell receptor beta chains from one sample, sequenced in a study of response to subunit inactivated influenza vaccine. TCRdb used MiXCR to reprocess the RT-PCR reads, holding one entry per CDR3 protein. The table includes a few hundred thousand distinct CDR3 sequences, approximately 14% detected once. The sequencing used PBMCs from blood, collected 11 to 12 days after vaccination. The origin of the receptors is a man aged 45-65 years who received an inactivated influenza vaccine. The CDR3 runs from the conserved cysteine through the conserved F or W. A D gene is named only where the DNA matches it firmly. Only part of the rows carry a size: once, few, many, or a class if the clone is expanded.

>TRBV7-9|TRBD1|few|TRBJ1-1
TGTGCCAGCAGCCAATGGGACAGGGAGAACACTGAAGCTTTCTTT
CASSQWDRENTEAFF
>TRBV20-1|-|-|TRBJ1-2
TGCAGTGCTAGAGATCTAGGGGTGAGGGGCTACACCTTC
CSARDLGVRGYTF
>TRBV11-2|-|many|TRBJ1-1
TGTGCCAGCAGCTTATTCGGCTATAGCACTGAAGCTTTCTTT
CASSLFGYSTEAFF
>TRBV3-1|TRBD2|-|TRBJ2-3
TGTGCCAGCAGCCAAGGGTCGGCGGGGGGTCCTCCGCAGTATTTT
CASSQGSAGGPPQYF
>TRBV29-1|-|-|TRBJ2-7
TGCAGCGTTGAAAGGTGGAGGCCGACCTACGAGCAGTACTTC
CSVERWRPTYEQYF
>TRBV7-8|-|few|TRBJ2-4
TGTGCCAGCAGCTTAGGGTGGGGAACAACCAAAAACATTCAGTACTTC
CASSLGWGTTKNIQYF
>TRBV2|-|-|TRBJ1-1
TGTGCCAGCATGCGGGGATTAGACACTGAAGCTTTCTTT
CASMRGLDTEAFF
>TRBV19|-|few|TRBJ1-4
TGTGCCAGTAGTAACCCTCCGGCCACTAATGAAAAACTGTTTTTT
CASSNPPATNEKLFF
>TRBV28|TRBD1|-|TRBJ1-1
TGTGCCAACAGTCCGGGGACAGTTCGGGCTTTCTTT
CANSPGTVRAFF
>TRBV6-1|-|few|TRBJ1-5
TGTGCCAGCAGCGCCCCGATTGGCGGTCAGCCCCAGCATTTT
CASSAPIGGQPQHF
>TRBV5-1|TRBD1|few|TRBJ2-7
TGCGCCAGCAGCTTAGTACAGGGGGCAAACGAGCAGTACTTC
CASSLVQGANEQYF
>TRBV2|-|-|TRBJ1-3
TGTGCCAGCAGTGAAAGGACTGGGAGGAACACCATATATTTT
CASSERTGRNTIYF
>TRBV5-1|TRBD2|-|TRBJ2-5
TGCGCCAGCAGCCCGGATAGCGGGGTTCAAGAGACCCAGTACTTC
CASSPDSGVQETQYF
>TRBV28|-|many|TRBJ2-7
TGTGCCAGCAGTTTAGGGTTTTACGAGCAGTACTTC
CASSLGFYEQYF
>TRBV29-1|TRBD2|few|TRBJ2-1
TGCAGCGTTGCTGGACTAGCGGGGGGCGGAAGCTCCTACAATGAGCAGTTCTTC
CSVAGLAGGGSSYNEQFF
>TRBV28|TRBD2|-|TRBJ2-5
TGTGCCAGCAGAATTCGGACTAGCGGCAAGGGAGAGACCCAGTACTTC
CASRIRTSGKGETQYF
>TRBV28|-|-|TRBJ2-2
TGTGCCAGCAGTTGGGGAGCGAACACCGGGGAGCTGTTTTTT
CASSWGANTGELFF
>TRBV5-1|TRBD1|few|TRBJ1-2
TGCGCCAGCAGCGTTCCAACAGGGGTGAACTATGGCTACACCTTC
CASSVPTGVNYGYTF
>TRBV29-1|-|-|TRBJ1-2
TGCAGCGTTGGAGGGACGGATGGCTACACCTTC
CSVGGTDGYTF
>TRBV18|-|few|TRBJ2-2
TGTGCCAGCTCACCAACGAAGACCGGGGAGCTGTTTTTT
CASSPTKTGELFF
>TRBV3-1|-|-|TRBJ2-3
TGTGCCAGCAGCCGCCCCGGCTCCTCGCCCTTCACAGATACGCAGTATTTT
CASSRPGSSPFTDTQYF
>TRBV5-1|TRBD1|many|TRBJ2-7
TGCGCCAGCAGCTCCGCAGGGACAGGCCTCTCCTACGAGCAGTACTTC
CASSSAGTGLSYEQYF
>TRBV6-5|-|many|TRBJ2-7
TGTGCCACGACCTCTGACACATCCAGAGAGCAGTACTTC
CATTSDTSREQYF
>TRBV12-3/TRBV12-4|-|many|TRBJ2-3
TGTGCCAGCAGTTTTATTCTGACAGGCACAGATACGCAGTATTTT
CASSFILTGTDTQYF
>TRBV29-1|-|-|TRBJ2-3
TGCAGCGTTGTGGATAGGGGCACCACAGATACGCAGTATTTT
CSVVDRGTTDTQYF
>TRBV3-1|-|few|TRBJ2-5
TGTGCCAGCAGCCAAACCTCGAGGGGGACCCAGTACTTC
CASSQTSRGTQYF
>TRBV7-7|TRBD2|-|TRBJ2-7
TGTGCCAGCAGTTCGGGACTAGCAAGCGAGCAGTACTTC
CASSSGLASEQYF